This is a list of T cell receptor beta chains from one sample in a study of T cells in Graves' hyperthyroidism and ophthalmopathy. TCRdb reprocessed the multiplex PCR reads via MiXCR and lists one record per CDR3 protein. The sample lists around 350,000 distinct CDR3 sequences; roughly 15% were seen once. Material for sequencing was blood. These receptors all stem from a woman aged 60-75 years with Graves' ophthalmopathy. Each CDR3 is given with its conserved first and last residue. The order of the fields is V gene, clone size, D gene, J gene, CDR3 DNA, CDR3 protein. A D gene is named only where the DNA matches it firmly. Clone size is not always given. Where it is, it says once, few, many or a class for expanded clones.

v_gene: TRBV2
abundance: many
d_gene: -
j_gene: TRBJ2-5
CDR3nt: TGTGCCAGCAGCGGACAGCCTCAAGAGACCCAGTACTTC
CDR3aa: CASSGQPQETQYF

v_gene: TRBV6-1
abundance: many
d_gene: -
j_gene: TRBJ2-5
CDR3nt: TGTGCCACCGGGGGCCGACAGGGAGAGACCCAGTACTTC
CDR3aa: CATGGRQGETQYF

v_gene: TRBV12-3/TRBV12-4
abundance: -
d_gene: -
j_gene: TRBJ2-1
CDR3nt: TGTGCCAGCACCCCGCCGGGACTCCGGCTTAATGAGCAGTTCTTC
CDR3aa: CASTPPGLRLNEQFF

v_gene: TRBV2
abundance: -
d_gene: -
j_gene: TRBJ2-7
CDR3nt: TGTGCCAGCAGTGCTGACTACCACTACGAGCAGTACTTC
CDR3aa: CASSADYHYEQYF

v_gene: TRBV7-3
abundance: many
d_gene: TRBD2
j_gene: TRBJ2-7
CDR3nt: TGTGCCAGCAGACGAGTTTTAGCGGGAACGTGTGGCGAGCAGTACTTC
CDR3aa: CASRRVLAGTCGEQYF

v_gene: TRBV5-8
abundance: many
d_gene: TRBD2
j_gene: TRBJ2-5
CDR3nt: TGTGCCAGCAGCCCTTTAGCGGGACCCGAGACCCAGTACTTC
CDR3aa: CASSPLAGPETQYF

v_gene: TRBV3-1
abundance: many
d_gene: -
j_gene: TRBJ2-1
CDR3nt: TGTGCCAGCAGCCGGGACCGAGGTGAGCAGTTCTTC
CDR3aa: CASSRDRGEQFF

v_gene: TRBV27
abundance: few
d_gene: TRBD1
j_gene: TRBJ2-1
CDR3nt: TGTGCCAGCAGGCATGACAGGGCAAGCAATGAGCAGTTCTTC
CDR3aa: CASRHDRASNEQFF

v_gene: TRBV28
abundance: few
d_gene: -
j_gene: TRBJ1-4
CDR3nt: TGTGCCAGCAGCCGCACAGGGTCCAATGAAAAACTGTTTTTT
CDR3aa: CASSRTGSNEKLFF

v_gene: TRBV6-1
abundance: many
d_gene: TRBD2
j_gene: TRBJ2-7
CDR3nt: TGTGCCAGCAGTTCCCCGGGGGGGGGGGCCGGCGAGCAGTACTTC
CDR3aa: CASSSPGGGAGEQYF

v_gene: TRBV5-1
abundance: many
d_gene: -
j_gene: TRBJ2-1
CDR3nt: TGCGCCAGCAGCTTCCCCCCCGATGAGCAGTTCTTC
CDR3aa: CASSFPPDEQFF

v_gene: TRBV6-1
abundance: few
d_gene: TRBD1
j_gene: TRBJ1-5
CDR3nt: TGTGCCAGCAGTGTCCGCGGGACAGGAAGCAATCAGCCCCAGCATTTT
CDR3aa: CASSVRGTGSNQPQHF

v_gene: TRBV6-1
abundance: many
d_gene: -
j_gene: TRBJ2-7
CDR3nt: TGTGCCAGCAGTGAAGTTGAGTCCCACGAGCAGTACTTC
CDR3aa: CASSEVESHEQYF

v_gene: TRBV7-3
abundance: many
d_gene: TRBD2
j_gene: TRBJ2-3
CDR3nt: TGTGCCAGCAGCTTAACGAGTGGCGGGAGGGCCATCGCAGATACGCAGTATTTT
CDR3aa: CASSLTSGGRAIADTQYF